This T cell receptor (beta chain) emerged from a study of T cell responses to AZD1222 COVID-19 vaccine. Findings and limits, study-wide: Along spike, vaccine-associated CD4 TCRs were found throughout, with dominance at 160-218 and 743-854.

Germline CDR1 MNHEY, CDR2 SMNVEV (reference sequence). J was trimmed by 2 bases and V by 5 bases; bases with no gene match: 6. This CDR3 has 15 residues. Clones were sequenced by immunoSEQ multiplex PCR, and TCRdb holds only the in-frame ones, with some missing. The sample contains 110,000 to 150,000 clones, 92% of which appear only once. About this clone: Its cognate antigen is unknown.

The material was peripheral blood, obtained on day 0 of AZD1222 vaccination. The TCR was taken from an adult in good health. The chain combines TRBV27 with TRBJ2-3, with 8 positions matching TRBD2. Here the CDR3 reads CASSISGTFTDTQYF. CDR3 DNA sequence: TGTGCCAGCAGTATTAGCGGGACTTTCACAGATACGCAGTATTTT.